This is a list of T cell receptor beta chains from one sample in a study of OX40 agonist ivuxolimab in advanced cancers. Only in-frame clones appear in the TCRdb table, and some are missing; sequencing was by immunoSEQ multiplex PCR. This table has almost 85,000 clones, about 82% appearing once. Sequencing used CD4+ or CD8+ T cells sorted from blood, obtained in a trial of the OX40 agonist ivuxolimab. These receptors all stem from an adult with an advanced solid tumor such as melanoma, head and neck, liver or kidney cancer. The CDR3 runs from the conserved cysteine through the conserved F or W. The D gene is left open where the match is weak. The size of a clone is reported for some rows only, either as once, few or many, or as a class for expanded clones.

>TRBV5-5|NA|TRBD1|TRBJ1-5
TGTGCCAGCAACCGGGACAGTACATCGTATAGCAATCAGCCCCAGCATTTT
CASNRDSTSYSNQPQHF
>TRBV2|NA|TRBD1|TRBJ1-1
TGTGCCAGCAATTCACAGGGGGACACTGAAGCTTTCTTT
CASNSQGDTEAFF
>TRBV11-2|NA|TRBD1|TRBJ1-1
TGTGCCAGCAGCTTAGGGACAGGGAAAGTACCTGAAGCTTTCTTT
CASSLGTGKVPEAFF
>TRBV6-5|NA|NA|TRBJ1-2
TGTGCCAGCAGTTACTACGGGACTGGCTATGGCTACACCTTC
CASSYYGTGYGYTF
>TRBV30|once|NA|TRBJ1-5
TGTGCCTGGAGTTCAGGGGACAATCAGCCCCAGCATTTT
CAWSSGDNQPQHF
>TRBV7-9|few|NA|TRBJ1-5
TGTGCCAGCAGCTCCGGGGCCTTTAGCAATCAGCCCCAGCATTTT
CASSSGAFSNQPQHF
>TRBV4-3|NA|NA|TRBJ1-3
TGCGCCAGCAGCCAAGAAGGGGGGGGGAGCTCTGGAAACACCATATATTTT
CASSQEGGGSSGNTIYF
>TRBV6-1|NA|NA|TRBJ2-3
TGTGCCAGCAGTGAATGGTCAGGGAGCACAGATACGCAGTATTTT
CASSEWSGSTDTQYF
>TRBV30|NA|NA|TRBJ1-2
TGTGCCTGGGGCCCCCGTGACTATGGCTACACCTTC
CAWGPRDYGYTF
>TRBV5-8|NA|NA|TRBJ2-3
TGTGCCAGCAGTTTAACGTTGGGCGTCCAAACGCAGTATTTT
CASSLTLGVQTQYF
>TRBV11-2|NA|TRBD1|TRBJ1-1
TGTGCCAGCAGCAGAACAGGGGGAAGGGACACTGAAGCTTTCTTT
CASSRTGGRDTEAFF
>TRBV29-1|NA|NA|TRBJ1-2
TGCAGCGTCGATTATACGCAAACCTATTATGGCTACACCTTC
CSVDYTQTYYGYTF
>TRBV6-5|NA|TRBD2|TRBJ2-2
TGTGCCAGCAGTTATCGGACTAGCGGGATGCTCGGGGAGCTGTTTTTT
CASSYRTSGMLGELFF
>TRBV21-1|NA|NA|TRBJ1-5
TGTGCCAGCAGCAAAGATTATAGGCCGGTTAGGGGCAATCAGCCCCAGCATTTT
CASSKDYRPVRGNQPQHF
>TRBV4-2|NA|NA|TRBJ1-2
TGTGCCAGCAGCGGAACGGGGACTGGCGGCTACACCTTC
CASSGTGTGGYTF
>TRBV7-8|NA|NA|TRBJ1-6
TGTGCCAGCAGTACCCAGAGAAATAATTCACCCCTCCACTTT
CASSTQRNNSPLHF
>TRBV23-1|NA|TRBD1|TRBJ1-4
TGCGCCAGCAGTGGACGACAGGGGGCGAAACTGTTTTTT
CASSGRQGAKLFF
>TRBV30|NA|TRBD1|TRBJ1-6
TGTGCCTGGAGGTCGACAGGGGATTCACCCCTCCACTTT
CAWRSTGDSPLHF
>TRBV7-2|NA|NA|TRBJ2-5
TGTGCCAGCAGCCGACAGGGAGGAGAGACCCAGTACTTC
CASSRQGGETQYF
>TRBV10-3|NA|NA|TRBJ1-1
TGTGCCATCAGCCAACAGGGAGGAAGCACTGAAGCTTTCTTT
CAISQQGGSTEAFF
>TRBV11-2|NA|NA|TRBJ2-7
TGTGCCAGCAGCTTGAGTGGCTCCTACGAGCAGTACTTC
CASSLSGSYEQYF
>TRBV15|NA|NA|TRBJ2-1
TGTGCCACCAGCAGAGGCTCCTTTCAAGGAGCCCGGCAGCAGTTCTTC
CATSRGSFQGARQQFF
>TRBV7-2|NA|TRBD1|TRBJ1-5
TGTGCCAGCAGCCTCCGGACAGGTTCAGATCAGCCCCAGCATTTT
CASSLRTGSDQPQHF
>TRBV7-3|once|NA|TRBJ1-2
TGTGCCAGCAGCCTTGGGGGCCTCCAAGCTAACTATGGCTACACCTTC
CASSLGGLQANYGYTF
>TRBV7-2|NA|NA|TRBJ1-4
TGTGCCAGCAGCTTAGCGACAGGCCCTAGTGAAAAACTGTTTTTT
CASSLATGPSEKLFF
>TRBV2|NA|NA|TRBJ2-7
TGTGCCAGCAGTAGGGCCAGCTACGAGCAGTACTTC
CASSRASYEQYF
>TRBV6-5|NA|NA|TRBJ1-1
TGTGCCAGCAGCATAAACAGGTTGCCTAACACTGAAGCTTTCTTT
CASSINRLPNTEAFF
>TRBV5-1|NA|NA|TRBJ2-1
TGCGCCAGCAGCTTGGTACTCCACAATGAGCAGTTCTTC
CASSLVLHNEQFF
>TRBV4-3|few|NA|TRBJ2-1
TGCGCCAGCAGCCAGGAGGGATGGGGTGAGCAGTTCTTC
CASSQEGWGEQFF
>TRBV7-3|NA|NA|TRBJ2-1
TGTGCCAGCAGCTTAACCCACAGGGTGCTGGGCTCCTACAATGAGCAGTTCTTC
CASSLTHRVLGSYNEQFF
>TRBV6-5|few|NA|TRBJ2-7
TGTGCCAGCAGCCGCTGGGACGGCCGCTCCTACGAGCAGTACTTC
CASSRWDGRSYEQYF
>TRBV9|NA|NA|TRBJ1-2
TGTGCCAGCAGCGCATCCGGGACACTCCCTCGGGATGGCTACACCTTC
CASSASGTLPRDGYTF
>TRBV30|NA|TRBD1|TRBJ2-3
TGTGCCTGGAGTAGACAGGGGGGGAGCACAGATACGCAGTATTTT
CAWSRQGGSTDTQYF
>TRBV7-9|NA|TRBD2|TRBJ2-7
TGTGCCAGCAGCCCTAGCGGGCAGTTTTACGAGCAGTACTTC
CASSPSGQFYEQYF
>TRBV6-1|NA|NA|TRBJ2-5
TGTGCCAGCAGTGATCCCTTGGGAGTGGAGACCCAGTACTTC
CASSDPLGVETQYF
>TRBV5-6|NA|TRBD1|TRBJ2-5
TGTGCCAGCAGCTTGACCGGGACAGGGGAAGAGACCCAGTACTTC
CASSLTGTGEETQYF
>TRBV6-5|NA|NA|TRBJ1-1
TGTGCCAGCAGTTATGGGGGTGAGACTGAAGCTTTCTTT
CASSYGGETEAFF
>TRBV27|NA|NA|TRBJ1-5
TGTGCCAGCAGTTTAGGATCTAATCAGCCCCAGCATTTT
CASSLGSNQPQHF
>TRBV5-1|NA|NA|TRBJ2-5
TGCGCCAGCAGCTTGTACGGGACACTCCAAGAGACCCAGTACTTC
CASSLYGTLQETQYF
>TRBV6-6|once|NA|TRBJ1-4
TGTGCCAGCAGTTATCAGCTGGGGCCCGGAAGTGAAAAACTGTTTTTT
CASSYQLGPGSEKLFF
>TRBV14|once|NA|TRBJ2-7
TGTGCCAGCAGCCTTGAGTCCGGGGGCTCCTACGAGCAGTACTTC
CASSLESGGSYEQYF
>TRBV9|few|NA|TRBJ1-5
TGTGCCAGCAGCGTATTCGACGACCAGCCCCAGCATTTT
CASSVFDDQPQHF
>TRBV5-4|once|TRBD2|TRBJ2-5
TGTGCCAGCAGACCCGCGGGGGTCATACAAGAGACCCAGTACTTC
CASRPAGVIQETQYF
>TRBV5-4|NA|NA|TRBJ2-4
TGTGCCAGCAGTCTCCCGGGACCCGAGGCCAAAAACATTCAGTACTTC
CASSLPGPEAKNIQYF
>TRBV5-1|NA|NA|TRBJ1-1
TGCGCCAGCAGCTTGTTCTGGGGCGTGAACACTGAAGCTTTCTTT
CASSLFWGVNTEAFF
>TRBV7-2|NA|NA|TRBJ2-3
TGTGCCAGCAGCTTAACCTTGGGGGATACGCAGTATTTT
CASSLTLGDTQYF
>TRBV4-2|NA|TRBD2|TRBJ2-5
TGTGCCAGCAGCCAAGGTTCCTTAACTAGCGGGAGAAGGGAGACCCAGTACTTC
CASSQGSLTSGRRETQYF
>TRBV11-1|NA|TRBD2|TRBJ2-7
TGTGCCAGCAGCAGTACTAGCGGGCTCTCCTACGAGCAGTACTTC
CASSSTSGLSYEQYF
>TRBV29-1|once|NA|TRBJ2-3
TGCAGCGTTCGGTCAGATACGCAGTATTTT
CSVRSDTQYF
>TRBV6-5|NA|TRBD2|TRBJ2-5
TGTGCCAGCATGCCCCTAGCGGGAGCGGAGACCCAGTACTTC
CASMPLAGAETQYF
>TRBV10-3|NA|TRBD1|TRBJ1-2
TGTGCCATCAGCGAGACAGGGGTCTACACCTTC
CAISETGVYTF
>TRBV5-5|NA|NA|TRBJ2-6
TGTGCCAGCAGCCGCCAGAATCCTATATCTGGGGCCAACGTCCTGACTTTC
CASSRQNPISGANVLTF
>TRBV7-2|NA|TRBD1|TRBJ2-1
TGTGCCAGCAGCTTAGCCGACCCCGGGACAGGACCTTACAATGAGCAGTTCTTC
CASSLADPGTGPYNEQFF
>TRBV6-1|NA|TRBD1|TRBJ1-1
TGTGCCAGCAGGGCGGGACAGATGAACACTGAAGCTTTCTTT
CASRAGQMNTEAFF
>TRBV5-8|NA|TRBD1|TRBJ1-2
TGTGCCAGCGTACAGGGGAGCTACTATGGCTACACCTTC
CASVQGSYYGYTF
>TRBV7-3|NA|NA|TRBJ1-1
TGTGCCAGCAGCTTGAGTGAGAACACTGAAGCTTTCTTT
CASSLSENTEAFF